This TCR beta chain originates from a study of shared clonotypes between healthy human individuals (dated by TCRdb to the early 2020s). A note on the overall study: The cohort included three men and a couple of women between 18 and 49 years of age. For each donor, CD4 naive and CD4 memory were each given three plates, CD8 naive was given two plates, and CD8 memory was given one plate. The study deeply sequenced blood TCR repertoires of about 5 healthy adults to estimate repertoire size and the extent of clonotype sharing between individuals. Different laboratories and diverse techniques were used to prepare libraries and sequence TCR repertoires, to increase sequencing depth and limit assay-specific biases. Leukapheresis yielded between about 0.9 and 9.5 billion PBMCs per donor. Overall results and qualifications from the work: The genetic and exposure-history diversity represented was limited by the small number of donors. Sharing across a few donors was observed for about 5% of naive CD4, under 4% of naive CD8, 2% to 2.5% of memory CD4, and about 0.38% of memory CD8 clonotypes. Pairwise subsampling led to the expectation that sequencing depth would affect the degree of clonotype sharing among donors. Only blood was sampled, and tissue TCR repertoires likely differ from those in blood. Naive subsets generally had larger estimated clonotype richness than memory subsets did. Higher generation probabilities were observed for clonotypes shared by all four sorted-subset donors than for non-shared clonotypes. Even with the large sequencing depth, rarefaction of the sorted-subset datasets indicated that sequencing was incomplete.

V was cut back by 4 bases and J by 8 bases, leaving a gap of 15 bases between them. According to the germline V gene, CDR1 reads SGHRS and CDR2 reads YFSETQ. Including cysteine and phenylalanine, the CDR3 has 14 amino acids. Only the CDR3 DNA stays, 42 bases, in frame from base 1. On this clone: Which antigen it targets is not known. No base-level quality is on record; no much larger clone is a single base apart.

The donors were healthy, HIV-negative adults who had no recently reported acute infections or vaccinations. All donors were Caucasian adults living in Nashville, Tennessee, USA. Magnetic negative selection was used to enrich CD4+ T cells, after which naive cells were positively selected on CD45RA and the negative fraction became the memory subset. After blood collection by leukapheresis, PBMCs were isolated using Ficoll-Histopaque density gradient centrifugation and then cryopreserved in the vapor phase of liquid nitrogen. Purity and quantity of every magnetically sorted T cell population were checked by analytical flow cytometry. Genomic DNA was isolated from each sorted fraction and quantified by UV absorbance on a Nanodrop 2000c. Using the deep immunoSEQ assay, TCR CDR3 regions were amplified from genomic DNA by multiplex PCR. Genomic DNA extracted from each cell subset was distributed evenly over all wells of several immunoSEQ 96-well plates, and each plate served as one replicate. Each replicate PCR for sorted subsets received about 180 ng genomic DNA, equal to tens of thousands of T cell genomes. Purified libraries were measured with a Qubit 3.0 fluorometer, size-checked on a Bioanalyzer 2100, and measured again with the KAPA Library Quantification kit. Every immunoSEQ 96-well plate was sequenced on a separate single-read 150-cycle Illumina NextSeq 550 flow cell. On the authors' methods: Because only junctional sequences without quality scores were contained in the immunoSEQ output, filtering matching that applied to full-length reads could not be performed. To assign V/J genes and CDR3, sequences were annotated using PyIR, a Python wrapper for IgBLAST v1.9, with IMGT germline references. Reads with weak V/J assignments (E-value above 1e-6), missing CDR3, stop codons, out-of-frame junctions, or ambiguous translated residues were removed. V3J clonotypes were defined by identical inferred V gene, J gene, and CDR3 amino acid sequence. Percentage overlap between repertoires was computed as shared unique clonotypes divided by the size of the smaller repertoire. Richness of each repertoire was evaluated using RTK rarefaction, the Chao1 estimator, and Recon v2.1 estimates of unobserved clonotypes. Generation probabilities for all TCRbeta clonotypes obtained by the gDNA method from a few donors were computed using OLGA. The immuneACCESS repertoire file appears here via TCRdb, limited to in-frame rearrangements. These files lack a portion of the clones; in checked studies, under half of the deficit traces to unresolved V genes, and the cause of the others is not known. V, J and clone size reflect that table, while D and trimming were determined from the DNA. The sample records some 2,100,000 clones, under 97% of which are singletons. The ten top clones hold roughly 0.13% of the sample.

The sequenced sample was naive CD4+ T cells sorted from blood. The cell subset or site label of this sample denotes: CD45RA+ positively selected. The sequence was collected from a young man in good health. The sequence joins TRBV5-1 to TRBJ1-4, and TRBD1 may be the D gene, going by 6 matching bases. At the DNA level, the sequence is TGCGCCAGCAGCGCAGGGGACCTTCGCGAAAAACTGTTTTTT. Its translation reads: CASSAGDLREKLFF.